This T cell receptor beta chain was obtained from a study of Graves' ophthalmopathy and Graves' hyperthyroidism. Points from the study as a whole: As the model predicted ophthalmopathy progression, it achieved a sensitivity of about 71% and a specificity of 72.22%. The blood repertoire also included most expanded thyroid clonotypes above 0.001 frequency.

Under 3 months in duration, the ophthalmopathy in affected donors had moderate-to-severe activity, CAS ≥3 and NOSPECS ≥4. None of the included patients had other autoimmune diseases, uncontrolled infections, pregnancy or lactation, as these led to exclusion. Amplifying from RNA transcripts, the study obtained TCR beta CDR3 regions. Investigators did first-round RT-PCR with HTBI primers, then second-round multiplex PCR. TCRdb recomputed calls from the multiplex PCR reads with MiXCR, one row per CDR3 protein. The table lists hundreds of thousands of distinct CDR3 sequences, under 50% of them singletons. About this clonotype: The antigen is not known.

This CDR3 has 15 amino acids. Germline V gives CDR1 SGHTA, CDR2 FQGTGA. The ends were cut back, 5 bases at V and 7 bases at J, with 20 bases in the middle. Sequences were obtained from peripheral blood. This chain links TRBV7-3 with TRBJ1-1, with D maybe TRBD1 (6 bases). This receptor was obtained from an adult man with Graves' ophthalmopathy. In DNA, the CDR3 is TGTGCCAGCAGCCGAGCGGGACACCGACTGAGTGAAGCTTTCTTT. Translated: CASSRAGHRLSEAFF.